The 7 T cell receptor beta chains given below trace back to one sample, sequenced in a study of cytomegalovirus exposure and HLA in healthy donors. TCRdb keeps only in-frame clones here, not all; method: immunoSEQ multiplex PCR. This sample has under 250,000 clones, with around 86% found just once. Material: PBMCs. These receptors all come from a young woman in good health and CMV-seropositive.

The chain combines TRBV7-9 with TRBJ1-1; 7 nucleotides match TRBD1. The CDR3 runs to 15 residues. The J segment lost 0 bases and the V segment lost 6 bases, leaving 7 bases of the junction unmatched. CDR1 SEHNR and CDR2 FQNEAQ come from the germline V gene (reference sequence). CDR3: CASSPITGVNTEAFF. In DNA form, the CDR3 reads TGTGCCAGCAGTCCCATAACAGGGGTGAACACTGAAGCTTTCTTT.

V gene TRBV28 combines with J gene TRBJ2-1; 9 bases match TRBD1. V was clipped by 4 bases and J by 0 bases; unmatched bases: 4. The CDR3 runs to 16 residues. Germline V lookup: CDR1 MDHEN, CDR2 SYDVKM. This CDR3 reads CASSSTTGGSYNEQFF. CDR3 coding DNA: TGTGCCAGCAGTTCGACGACAGGGGGCTCCTACAATGAGCAGTTCTTC.

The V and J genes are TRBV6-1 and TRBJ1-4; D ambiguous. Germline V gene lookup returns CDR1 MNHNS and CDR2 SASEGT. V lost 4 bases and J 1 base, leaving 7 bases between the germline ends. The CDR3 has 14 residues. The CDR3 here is CASSGGRTNEKLFF. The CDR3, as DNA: TGTGCCAGCAGTGGAGGGAGAACTAATGAAAAACTGTTTTTT.

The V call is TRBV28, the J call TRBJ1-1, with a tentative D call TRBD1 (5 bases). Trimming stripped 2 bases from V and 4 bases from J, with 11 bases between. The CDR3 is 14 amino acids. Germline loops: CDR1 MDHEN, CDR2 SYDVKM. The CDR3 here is CASSLVPGPTEAFF. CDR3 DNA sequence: TGTGCCAGCAGTTTAGTTCCAGGGCCCACTGAAGCTTTCTTT.

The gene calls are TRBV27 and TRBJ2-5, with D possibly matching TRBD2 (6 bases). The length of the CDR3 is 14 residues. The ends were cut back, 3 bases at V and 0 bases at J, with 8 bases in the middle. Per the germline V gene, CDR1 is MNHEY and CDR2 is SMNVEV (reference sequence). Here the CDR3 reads CASSFAGNQETQYF. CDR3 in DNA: TGTGCCAGCAGTTTCGCGGGAAACCAAGAGACCCAGTACTTC.

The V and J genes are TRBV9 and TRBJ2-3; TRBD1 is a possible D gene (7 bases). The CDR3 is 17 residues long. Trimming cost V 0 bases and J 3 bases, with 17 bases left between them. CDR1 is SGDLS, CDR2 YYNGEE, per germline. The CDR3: CASSVGPGGRQTDTQYF. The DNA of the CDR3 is TGTGCCAGCAGCGTAGGTCCAGGGGGGCGCCAGACAGATACGCAGTATTTT. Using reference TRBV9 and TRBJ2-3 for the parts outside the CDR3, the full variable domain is DSGVTQTPKHLITATGQRVTLRCSPRSGDLSVYWYQQSLDQGLQFLIQYYNGEERAKGNILERFSAQQFPDLHSELNLSSLELGDSALYFCASSVGPGGRQTDTQYFGPGTRLTVL.

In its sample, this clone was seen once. The CDR3 bases are TGTGCCAGCAGCTTTGGAAGGGCAGGGGGCGGCGGCTACACCTTC. Its translation is CASSFGRAGGGGYTF. The chain uses TRBV5-4 and TRBJ1-2; TRBD1 matches 8 bases. V shed 2 bases, J shed 8 bases, and the junction held 11 bases outside the gene matches. This CDR3 region has 15 residues. CDR1 and CDR2 from the germline V gene are SGHNT and YYREEE (reference sequence).